Described below is a single T cell receptor beta chain sequence and its context. Its specificity is not known. Study donors comprised healthy, HIV-negative adults devoid of recent acute infection or vaccination. Repertoires were generated with immunoSEQ multiplex PCR, while TCRdb's copy carries only in-frame clones and drops some. The sample shows 2 million to 2.5 million clones, roughly 90% of them seen only once. CDR3 length: 14 amino acids. Trimming removed 4 bases from V and 7 bases from J, with 17 bases in between. From germline, CDR1 is SGDLS and CDR2 YYNGEE. This specimen comes from a study of shared clonotypes between healthy human individuals. Regarding the study as a whole: Expectations were that clonotype sharing among donors would be affected by sequencing depth.

Sequencing input: naive CD4+ T cells from PBMCs. Subset meaning: CD45RA+ positively selected. The chain uses TRBV9 and TRBJ1-1; D unclear. This receptor was obtained from a young man in good health. Some clones in this sample may be carry-over from other donors' samples. CDR3 sequence: CASSPARGKFEAFF. As DNA, the CDR3 is TGTGCCAGCAGCCCCGCCCGCGGAAAATTTGAAGCTTTCTTT.